One and the same sample provided the 8 T cell receptor beta chains below, sequenced in a study of blood T cell repertoires in COVID-19. Assay: immunoSEQ multiplex PCR; the TCRdb copy retains only in-frame clones and omits some. The table shows about 45,000 clones, with approximately 90% occurring only once. The material sequenced was peripheral blood. All receptors derive from a human donor in a cohort sampled during active COVID-19.

The CDR3 nucleotides read TGTGCCAGTAGCACAGGGGTCCAAGAGACCCAGTACTTC. Translated, it gives CASSTGVQETQYF. The rearrangement uses TRBV19 and TRBJ2-5, with 7 bases fitting TRBD1. CDR3 length: 13 amino acids. The trim removed 6 bases at V and 1 base at J, leaving 2 bases unmatched. Germline V gene data show CDR1 as LNHDA and CDR2 as SQIVND (reference sequence). Variable domain in full (rest from reference TRBV19 and TRBJ2-5): DGGITQSPKYLFRKEGQNVTLSCEQNLNHDAMYWYRQDPGQGLRLIYYSQIVNDFQKGDIAEGYSVSREKKESFPLTVTSAQKNPTAFYLCASSTGVQETQYFGPGTRLLVL.

This rearrangement joins TRBV27 to TRBJ2-5, with 9 bases lining up with TRBD1. CDR1 MNHEY and CDR2 SMNVEV come from the germline V gene (reference sequence). This CDR3 has 16 amino acids. Trimming cost V 5 bases and J 7 bases; bases outside gene matches: 14. The CDR3 nucleotides are TGTGCCAGCAGTCCTCTTTGGACAGGGGCGACAACGACCCAGTACTTC. It is translated as CASSPLWTGATTTQYF.

This chain uses TRBV21-1 with TRBJ2-4; TRBD1, the table's D call, was not compared with the DNA. TRBV21-1 is a known pseudogene. This CDR3 is 14 amino acids long. The DNA for the CDR3 is TGTGCCAGCAGCACCCGGGACAGCAAAAACATTCAGTACTTC. Amino acid sequence: CASSTRDSKNIQYF.

This sequence joins TRBV6-5 and TRBJ2-7, with no clear D. Germline V gene data show CDR1 as MNHEY and CDR2 as SVGAGI. The CDR3 has 11 amino acids. V was trimmed by 7 bases and J by 2 bases, leaving 6 bases between them. The CDR3 loop reads CASTDTYEQYF. The CDR3 DNA is TGTGCCAGCACCGACACCTACGAGCAGTACTTC.

This chain joins TRBV7-8 and TRBJ1-2, with TRBD1 matching over 7 bases. This CDR3 region has 13 residues. Germline CDR1 is SGHVS and CDR2 is FQNEAQ. Germline trimming cut 8 bases from V and 8 bases from J; bases unmatched to any gene: 11. The CDR3 reads CASAPGQWGGYTF. CDR3 nucleotides: TGTGCCAGCGCCCCGGGACAGTGGGGCGGCTACACCTTC. The full variable domain, its missing parts supplied by reference TRBV7-8 and TRBJ1-2, is GAGVSQSPRYKVAKRGQDVALRCDPISGHVSLFWYQQALGQGPEFLTYFQNEAQLDKSGLPSDRFFAERPEGSVSTLKIQRTQQEDSAVYLCASAPGQWGGYTFGSGTRLTVV.

The chain couples TRBV5-1 to TRBJ2-7; D perhaps matches TRBD1 (6 bases). V dropped 0 bases and J dropped 1 base, with 17 bases sitting between them. The CDR3 covers 17 residues. The germline CDR1 and CDR2 sequences are SGHRS and YFSETQ. The CDR3 nucleotides are TGCGCCAGCAGCTTGGGGGGAACGGGACATTTTTCCTACGAGCAGTACTTC. Protein product: CASSLGGTGHFSYEQYF.

In its sample, this clone was seen once. The chain joins TRBV7-6 to TRBJ1-1; TRBD1 is a possible D gene (5 bases). V was clipped by 0 bases and J by 5 bases, with 13 bases between them. The CDR3 contains 15 residues. Looked up from germline, CDR1 is SGHVS and CDR2 is FNYEAQ. This CDR3 is CASSLAQGPRTEAFF. CDR3 bases: TGTGCCAGCAGCTTAGCTCAGGGCCCGAGGACTGAAGCTTTCTTT.

The J gene is TRBJ1-2, the V gene TRBV6-5; maybe TRBD1 (5 bases). V dropped 6 bases and J dropped 6 bases, with 14 bases sitting between them. CDR3 length: 13 amino acids. Per germline, CDR1 MNHEY and CDR2 SVGAGI. CDR3 nucleotides: TGTGCCAGCAGATCACTGGGGCAGGATGGCTACACCTTC. This gives the protein CASRSLGQDGYTF.